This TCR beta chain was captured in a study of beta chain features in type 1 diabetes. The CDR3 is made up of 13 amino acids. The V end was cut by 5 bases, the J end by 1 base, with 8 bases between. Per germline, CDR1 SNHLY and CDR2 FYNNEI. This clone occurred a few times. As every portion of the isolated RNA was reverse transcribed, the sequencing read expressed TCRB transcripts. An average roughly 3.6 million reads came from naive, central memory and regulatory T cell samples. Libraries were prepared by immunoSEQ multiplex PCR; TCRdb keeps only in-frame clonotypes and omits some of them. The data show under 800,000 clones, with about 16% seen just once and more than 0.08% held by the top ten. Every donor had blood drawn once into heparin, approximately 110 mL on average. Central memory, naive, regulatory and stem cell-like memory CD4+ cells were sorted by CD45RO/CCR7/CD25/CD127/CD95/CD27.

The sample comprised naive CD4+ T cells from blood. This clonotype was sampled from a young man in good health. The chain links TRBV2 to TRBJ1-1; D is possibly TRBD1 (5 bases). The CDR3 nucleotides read TGTGCCAGCAGTCTCGGACAGAACACTGAAGCTTTCTTT. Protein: CASSLGQNTEAFF. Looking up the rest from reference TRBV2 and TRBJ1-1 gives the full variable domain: EPEVTQTPSHQVTQMGQEVILRCVPISNHLYFYWYRQILGQKVEFLVSFYNNEISEKSEIFDDQFSVERPDGSNFTLKIRSTKLEDSAMYFCASSLGQNTEAFFGQGTRLTVV.